The 9 T cell receptor beta chains below come from one sample, sequenced in a study of Graves' ophthalmopathy and Graves' hyperthyroidism. As the template, RNA transcripts were used to amplify TCR beta CDR3 regions. RT-PCR was first run with HTBI primers, then multiplex PCR in a second round. TCRdb redid the calling of the multiplex PCR reads with MiXCR, one entry per CDR3 protein. Among hundreds of thousands of distinct CDR3 sequences listed, approximately 15% were seen once. The sample taken for sequencing was blood. All receptors come from a woman in her thirties with Graves' ophthalmopathy.

This clonotype occurred many times. V usage is TRBV4-1 and J usage is TRBJ2-7; 9 nucleotides line up with TRBD1. The J segment lost 3 bases and the V segment lost 1 base, leaving 4 bases of the junction unmatched. The CDR3 spans 15 residues. CDR1 and CDR2 from the germline V gene are MGHRA and YSYEKL. The CDR3 DNA sequence: TGCGCCAGCAGCCAAGTACAGGGGGCCCGCTACGAGCAGTACTTC. Encoded protein: CASSQVQGARYEQYF.

The table lists this clonotype with many counts. The V and J genes are TRBV27 and TRBJ2-5; maybe TRBD2 (6 bases). The V end was cut by 6 bases, the J end by 1 base, with 15 bases between. The CDR3 has 15 amino acids. Germline CDR1 and CDR2: MNHEY and SMNVEV (reference sequence). The CDR3 DNA reads as TGTGCCAGCAGACCGTGGGGACTCGTCCAAGAGACCCAGTACTTC. It translates to CASRPWGLVQETQYF.

This clonotype has at least ten counts. The CDR3 reads CASRSYSYEQYF. The CDR3 nucleotides read TGTGCCAGTAGGAGTTACTCCTACGAGCAGTACTTC. The rearrangement links TRBV6-4 to TRBJ2-7; unclear D gene. CDR3 length: 12 amino acids. V gave up 9 bases and J gave up 0 bases, with 9 bases separating them. Per germline, CDR1 MRHNA and CDR2 SNTAGT.

This clonotype was recorded many times. The J gene is TRBJ2-2, the V gene TRBV6-5; D might be TRBD1 (6 bases). Germline CDR1 reads MNHEY; CDR2 reads SVGAGI. The germline V and J ends were trimmed by 2 bases and 7 bases, with 14 bases remaining between them. CDR3 size: 15 residues. CDR3 residues: CASSYPAGVGGELFF. The CDR3 coding sequence is TGTGCCAGCAGTTACCCCGCAGGGGTTGGCGGGGAGCTGTTTTTT.

This clonotype was seen at least ten times. V usage is TRBV29-1 and J usage is TRBJ1-3, with D uncertain. V lost 3 bases and J 3 bases, leaving 3 bases between the germline ends. Germline CDR1 and CDR2: SQVTM and ANQGSEA. This CDR3 comprises 11 residues. The CDR3 bases are TGCAGCGTTGAGGATGGAAACACCATATATTTT. Translation: CSVEDGNTIYF.

The sample holds many counts of this clonotype. J is TRBJ2-2 and V is TRBV5-1, with D perhaps matching TRBD2 (5 bases). The CDR3 covers 13 residues. The germline V and J ends were trimmed by 6 bases and 6 bases, with 12 bases remaining between them. CDR1 is SGHRS and CDR2 is YFSETQ in the germline V gene. The CDR3 reads CASNQGGPGELFF. The CDR3 DNA reads as TGCGCCAGCAACCAAGGAGGTCCCGGGGAGCTGTTTTTT. Full variable domain (outside the CDR3, taken from reference TRBV5-1 and TRBJ2-2): KAGVTQTPRYLIKTRGQQVTLSCSPISGHRSVSWYQQTPGQGLQFLFEYFSETQRNKGNFPGRFSGRQFSNSRSEMNVSTLELGDSALYLCASNQGGPGELFFGEGSRLTVL.

The table lists this clonotype with a few counts. Its ends do not fully match the called genes, so a read error is possible. This chain links TRBV2 with TRBJ2-5; 11 nucleotides line up with TRBD2. The CDR3 is 10 residues long. CDR1 is SNHLY, CDR2 FYNNEI, per germline. For the CDR3, the DNA is TGTGCCAGCGCCGAGGGACTAGCGGCCTTC. Protein sequence: CASAEGLAAF.

This clonotype appeared a few times. This chain joins TRBV5-1 and TRBJ1-1; D is perhaps TRBD1 (6 bases). This CDR3 is built from 14 residues. Germline V gene lookup returns CDR1 SGHRS and CDR2 YFSETQ. Trimming pared 2 bases from V and 1 base from J, leaving 9 bases between. The CDR3 reads CASSLQTGNTEAFF. The CDR3, as DNA: TGCGCCAGCAGCTTACAGACAGGGAACACTGAAGCTTTCTTT.

This clonotype was seen repeatedly, ten times or more. A much more abundant neighbour one base away suggests this may be a read error. This chain uses TRBV12-3 or TRBV12-4 with TRBJ2-5; D remains ambiguous. With 1 base removed from V and 2 bases from J, the gap between germline ends came to 5 bases. This CDR3 has 13 residues. CDR3 sequence reads: CASSLVQQETQYF. CDR3 DNA sequence: TGTGCCAGCAGTTTAGTACAGCAAGAGACCCAGTACTTC.